The rows below give T cell receptor beta chains drawn from one sample of a study of blood T cell repertoires in COVID-19. This table comes from immunoSEQ multiplex PCR, and its TCRdb copy is limited to in-frame clones, with some not included. This table holds 190,000 or so clones, more than 70% found once. Sequenced: peripheral blood. All receptors come from a woman aged 25 to 39 with acute or convalescent COVID-19. The conserved cysteine and the conserved F or W are not part of the CDR3 here.

j_gene | v_gene | CDR3aa
TRBJ1-1 | TRBV18 | ASSPQGQGEAF
TRBJ2-3 | TRBV19 | ASSLLAGGPPQY
TRBJ1-1 | TRBV7-9 | ASSLKDSPYTEAF
TRBJ2-2 | TRBV6-5 | ASKGGALVRELF
TRBJ1-2 | TRBV7-9 | ASSGEGSYGYT
TRBJ1-5 | TRBV5-8 | ASSLQRDQPQH
TRBJ2-1 | TRBV9 | ASSVEEVSGINEQF
TRBJ2-3 | TRBV4-1 | ASSQNSGNLLDTQY
TRBJ1-5 | TRBV15 | ATSRDSLSNQPQH
TRBJ1-3 | TRBV4-2 | ASSQDGRGITSGNTIY
TRBJ1-3 | TRBV9 | ASSLSGGPGNTIY
TRBJ2-7 | TRBV6-6 | ASSRLAGLGGVSYEQY
TRBJ2-7 | TRBV7-2 | ASSLDGRALGEQY
TRBJ2-1 | TRBV5-1 | ASSSTPSYNEQF
TRBJ2-5 | TRBV5-1 | ASSPPRGETQY
TRBJ2-5 | TRBV6-2/TRBV6-3 | ASSYSHRGTQY
TRBJ1-1 | TRBV28 | ASTPYSNTEAF
TRBJ2-7 | TRBV28 | ASTPNRGGGSYEQY
TRBJ2-3 | TRBV3-1/TRBV3-2 | ASSPTLAGTDTQY
TRBJ2-7 | TRBV28 | ASLETSGTYEQY
TRBJ2-6 | TRBV9 | ASSVALGGVISGANVLT
TRBJ2-2 | TRBV6-6 | ASSSLGEGGELF
TRBJ2-7 | TRBV11-2 | ASSLETGSKY
TRBJ2-3 | TRBV5-4 | ASSLRTLTDTQY
TRBJ1-2 | TRBV15 | ATSRGYRGDLYGYT
TRBJ1-1 | TRBV2 | ASSGPWRMNTEAF
TRBJ1-3 | TRBV4-1 | ASSQAGSGNTIY
TRBJ1-6 | TRBV4-2 | ASSQVTAGNLH
TRBJ2-7 | TRBV5-1 | ASSFQGSREQY
TRBJ2-2 | TRBV30 | AWSVLGHGELF
TRBJ1-6 | TRBV7-8 | ASSTGNFNSPLH